This entry features one TCR beta chain sequence. Its antigen is unidentified. The CDR3 extends over 16 amino acids. The germline V gene encodes CDR1 SGHDN and CDR2 FVKESK. V lost 2 bases to trimming and J lost 4 bases; unmatched junction nucleotides: 9. Sequencing was performed with immunoSEQ multiplex PCR; in TCRdb, only in-frame clones are kept and a portion is missing. This table has over 2 million clones, about nine tenths appearing once. The sample is drawn from a study of shared clonotypes between healthy human individuals. The study, taken as a whole, reports: Inspection by rarefaction showed sorted-subset sequencing to be incomplete despite large depth. Blood was the only sampled material, and tissue repertoires likely differ.

The chain joins TRBV14 to TRBJ2-5, with 8 bases lining up with TRBD2. Sequenced material: naive CD4+ T cells from PBMCs. Subset in this sample: CD45RA+ positively selected. This TCR was sampled from a young man in good health. Some clones in this sample may be carry-over from other donors' samples. The CDR3 DNA follows: TGTGCCAGCAGCCAAATGTCCTGGACTAGCCTAGAGACCCAGTACTTC. Amino acid sequence: CASSQMSWTSLETQYF.